These T cell receptor beta chains were read from a single sample in a study of CD8 T cells in ankylosing spondylitis. TCRdb re-analysed the 5' RACE reads in MiXCR, keeping a single row per CDR3 protein. The repertoire holds about 360,000 distinct CDR3 sequences, 14% to 15% seen once, with about 1.1% in the top ten. The sequencing input was blood, either unsorted or a sorted T cell fraction (not recorded which). These receptors came from a male donor with ankylosing spondylitis or in good health (not recorded which). Both conserved end residues are part of each CDR3. The order of the fields is J gene, CDR3 length, clone size, V gene, D gene, CDR3 protein, CDR3 DNA. D genes are given only for firm matches. The size of a clone is reported for some rows only, either as once, few or many, or as a class for expanded clones.

TRBJ2-1 14 many TRBV7-9 - CASSLEGRLSEQFF TGTGCCAGCAGCTTAGAAGGCAGGTTAAGTGAGCAGTTCTTC
TRBJ2-5 15 few TRBV4-2 - CASSPLGGGQETQYF TGTGCCAGCAGCCCCTTAGGGGGGGGGCAAGAGACCCAGTACTTC
TRBJ2-1 13 few TRBV5-1 - CASSRGPEGEQFF TGCGCCAGCAGCCGCGGGCCGGAGGGTGAGCAGTTCTTC
TRBJ2-1 20 - TRBV6-1 - CASSEKPFSLGGFTYNEQFF TGTGCCAGCAGTGAAAAACCCTTTTCTTTAGGCGGGTTCACCTACAATGAGCAGTTCTTC
TRBJ2-1 11 few TRBV29-1 - CSATGYNEQFF TGCAGCGCCACGGGGTACAATGAGCAGTTCTTC
TRBJ1-4 15 few TRBV5-6 - CASSFGEGANEKLFF TGTGCCAGCAGCTTCGGGGAGGGGGCTAATGAAAAACTGTTTTTT
TRBJ2-1 10 many TRBV20-1 - CSARLDEQFF TGCAGTGCTAGGTTGGATGAGCAGTTCTTC
TRBJ1-4 15 few TRBV12-3/TRBV12-4 - CASSPGPPEGEKLFF TGTGCCAGCAGCCCGGGCCCCCCCGAGGGTGAAAAACTGTTTTTT
TRBJ2-3 16 many TRBV10-3 TRBD2 CAISDLAGASTDTQYF TGTGCCATCAGTGATCTAGCGGGGGCGAGCACAGATACGCAGTATTTT
TRBJ2-1 16 - TRBV20-1 - CSARVPEASSYNEQFF TGCAGTGCTAGGGTTCCGGAGGCGAGCTCCTACAATGAGCAGTTCTTC
TRBJ1-4 13 few TRBV20-1 - CSATQSANEKLFF TGCAGTGCTACACAGTCAGCTAATGAAAAACTGTTTTTT
TRBJ1-5 14 - TRBV6-1 - CASSPTGPIQPQHF TGTGCCAGCAGTCCGACAGGACCAATACAGCCCCAGCATTTT
TRBJ1-2 13 few TRBV7-9 - CASSQGGSYGYTF TGTGCCAGCAGCCAGGGAGGGTCCTATGGCTACACCTTC
TRBJ2-7 16 few TRBV15 - CATSRDKGSFSYEQYF TGTGCCACCAGCAGAGATAAAGGCTCTTTCTCCTACGAGCAGTACTTC
TRBJ2-2 13 - TRBV10-2 - CASHRENTGELFF TGCGCCAGCCACAGGGAGAACACCGGGGAGCTGTTTTTT
TRBJ2-2 15 few TRBV5-1 TRBD1 CASSSLTGPTGELFF TGCGCCAGCAGCTCCCTGACAGGGCCAACCGGGGAGCTGTTTTTT
TRBJ1-2 14 - TRBV20-1 - CSAPRGAYSDGYTF TGCAGTGCCCCACGGGGGGCCTACTCTGATGGCTACACCTTC
TRBJ2-7 15 few TRBV7-2 TRBD2 CASSLLLAGMREQYF TGTGCCAGCAGCTTACTACTAGCGGGGATGAGAGAGCAGTACTTC
TRBJ2-3 16 - TRBV11-2 TRBD2 CASSSGLAGLTDTQYF TGTGCCAGCAGCTCCGGACTAGCGGGACTCACAGATACGCAGTATTTT
TRBJ2-7 13 - TRBV20-1 - CSALPAGLYEQYF TGCAGTGCCCTTCCTGCAGGGTTATACGAGCAGTACTTC
TRBJ2-1 12 few TRBV7-9 - CASSSQANEQFF TGTGCCAGCAGCTCACAGGCGAATGAGCAGTTCTTC
TRBJ1-3 15 - TRBV12-3/TRBV12-4 - CASSLMGSTGNTIYF TGTGCCAGCAGCCTGATGGGGAGCACTGGAAACACCATATATTTT
TRBJ1-1 14 - TRBV6-1 - CASRPGGPNTEAFF TGTGCCAGCAGACCGGGGGGGCCAAACACTGAAGCTTTCTTT
TRBJ1-1 15 few TRBV7-9 TRBD1 CASRRQGSMNTEAFF TGTGCCAGCAGGCGACAGGGGTCTATGAACACTGAAGCTTTCTTT
TRBJ1-3 16 - TRBV7-2 TRBD1 CASSPQGGYSGNTIYF TGTGCCAGCAGCCCCCAGGGGGGGTACTCTGGAAACACCATATATTTT
TRBJ2-5 13 few TRBV29-1 - CSVGGRAQETQYF TGCAGCGTTGGGGGCAGGGCACAAGAGACCCAGTACTTC
TRBJ1-1 12 few TRBV24-1 - CATSDLAGRAFF TGTGCCACCAGTGATTTGGCGGGGCGGGCTTTCTTT
TRBJ2-1 15 - TRBV20-1 - CSARIARSSYNEQFF TGCAGTGCTAGAATAGCGAGAAGTTCCTACAATGAGCAGTTCTTC
TRBJ2-1 15 - TRBV7-9 - CASSPHSLVLNEQFF TGTGCCAGCAGCCCCCACTCACTAGTTCTGAATGAGCAGTTCTTC
TRBJ2-7 15 few TRBV5-1 - CASSLVGRYSYEQYF TGCGCCAGCAGCTTGGTGGGCAGATACTCCTACGAGCAGTACTTC
TRBJ1-6 12 many TRBV7-8 - CASSSLNSPLHF TGTGCCAGCAGCTCCCTTAATTCACCCCTCCACTTT
TRBJ1-1 15 few TRBV5-1 TRBD1 CASSTRQGVNTEAFF TGCGCCAGCAGCACCAGACAGGGGGTGAACACTGAAGCTTTCTTT
TRBJ1-1 15 - TRBV10-2 - CASSDRVESMTEAFF TGCGCCAGCAGTGACAGGGTGGAGAGTATGACTGAAGCTTTCTTT
TRBJ2-4 13 - TRBV19 - CASGTLKGNIQYF TGTGCCAGTGGGACCCTCAAGGGAAACATTCAGTACTTC
TRBJ2-3 15 - TRBV3-1 - CATTQGPTGTDTQYF TGTGCCACCACCCAAGGACCCACGGGCACAGATACGCAGTATTTT
TRBJ2-7 15 many TRBV10-3 TRBD1 CAISGAGTGQSEQYF TGTGCCATCAGTGGCGCCGGGACAGGGCAGAGCGAGCAGTACTTC
TRBJ1-1 13 - TRBV11-2 - CASSLRWGTEAFF TGTGCCAGCAGCCTGAGGTGGGGCACTGAAGCTTTCTTT
TRBJ2-7 11 few TRBV12-3/TRBV12-4 - CASARSYEQYF TGTGCATCAGCCCGCTCCTACGAGCAGTACTTC
TRBJ1-2 15 - TRBV5-1 TRBD1 CASSLSGGSNYGYTF TGCGCCAGCAGCTTGTCAGGGGGATCTAACTATGGCTACACCTTC
TRBJ2-1 12 few TRBV5-1 - CASSLEGDEQFF TGCGCCAGCAGCTTGGAGGGAGATGAGCAGTTCTTC
TRBJ2-7 15 few TRBV7-2 - CASSLSDFTAYEQYF TGTGCCAGCAGCTTAAGCGACTTCACTGCCTACGAGCAGTACTTC
TRBJ1-2 11 - TRBV6-2/TRBV6-3 - CASSKDYGYTF TGTGCCAGCAGTAAAGACTATGGCTACACCTTC
TRBJ1-6 13 few TRBV6-5 TRBD1 CASSNRDRGPLHF TGTGCCAGCAGTAACCGGGACAGGGGACCCCTCCACTTT
TRBJ2-1 16 - TRBV20-1 TRBD2 CSARPVGTSGYNEQFF TGCAGTGCTAGACCGGTCGGGACTAGCGGCTACAATGAGCAGTTCTTC
TRBJ2-3 15 - TRBV27 TRBD1 CASRGQGGGTDTQYF TGTGCCAGCAGGGGACAGGGGGGAGGCACAGATACGCAGTATTTT
TRBJ1-2 15 few TRBV7-2 TRBD1 CASSPTTGGSDGYTF TGTGCCAGCAGTCCTACGACAGGGGGCTCGGATGGCTACACCTTC
TRBJ2-5 15 - TRBV18 TRBD2 CASSPILAGQETQYF TGTGCCAGCTCACCAATACTAGCGGGACAAGAGACCCAGTACTTC
TRBJ2-5 14 - TRBV27 - CASSLEVGGETQYF TGTGCCAGCAGTTTAGAGGTGGGCGGAGAGACCCAGTACTTC
TRBJ1-1 13 few TRBV15 - CATSRGINTEAFF TGTGCCACCAGCAGAGGTATAAACACTGAAGCTTTCTTT
TRBJ2-7 17 - TRBV10-3 TRBD1 CASAGTARSQDSYEQYF TGTGCCTCGGCCGGGACAGCCCGTTCCCAGGACTCCTACGAGCAGTACTTC
TRBJ2-3 14 - TRBV10-2 TRBD2 CASRLAGVTDTQYF TGCGCCAGCAGACTAGCGGGAGTAACAGATACGCAGTATTTT
TRBJ1-1 13 - TRBV2 - CASSRPGTEEAFF TGTGCCAGCAGTCGTCCCGGGACGGAAGAAGCTTTCTTT